The 22 T cell receptor beta chains below were found in one sample sequenced in a study of T cell responses to AZD1222 COVID-19 vaccine. TCRdb's copy holds only in-frame clones and misses some; the assay was immunoSEQ multiplex PCR. The sample records about 150,000 clones, around 88% being singletons. This specimen consisted of peripheral blood, obtained 28 days after the second AZD1222 dose. These receptors all come from an adult who received the AZD1222 COVID-19 vaccine.

The chain recombines TRBV7-8 with TRBJ1-5; possible D gene TRBD1, 5 bases. CDR3 length: 16 residues. Germline V gene data show CDR1 as SGHVS and CDR2 as FQNEAQ. Trimming shortened V by 1 base and J by 0 bases, and 10 bases separated the two germline ends. CDR3 residues: CASSLVAGTSNQPQHF. For the CDR3, the DNA is TGTGCCAGCAGCTTAGTTGCAGGGACTAGCAATCAGCCCCAGCATTTT.

This chain uses TRBV19 with TRBJ1-2, with D hard to call. CDR3 size: 13 residues. V lost 3 bases to trimming and J lost 1 base, with 6 bases between them. Germline assignment: CDR1 LNHDA and CDR2 SQIVND (reference sequence). Here the CDR3 DNA reads TGTGCCAGTAGTATTAGTCTTAACTATGGCTACACCTTC. Translating it yields CASSISLNYGYTF.

The chain uses TRBV14 and TRBJ2-1; no definite D call. Between the trimmed V and J ends, which lost 2 bases and 0 bases, there was a span of 11 bases. Germline V lookup: CDR1 SGHDN, CDR2 FVKESK. This CDR3 contains 16 residues. The CDR3 nucleotides are TGTGCCAGCAGCCAAATGCCAGAGAGCTCCTACAATGAGCAGTTCTTC. Amino acid sequence: CASSQMPESSYNEQFF.

This chain connects TRBV7-6 to TRBJ2-7, with 11 nucleotides matching TRBD1. The CDR3 is 16 residues long. V lost 5 bases, J lost 7 bases, and 13 bases stayed unmatched. Looked up from germline, CDR1 is SGHVS and CDR2 is FNYEAQ. The CDR3 loop reads CASSLRPGQGAGEQYF. CDR3 coding DNA: TGTGCCAGCAGCCTACGACCCGGACAGGGGGCGGGTGAGCAGTACTTC. Supplemented by reference TRBV7-6 and TRBJ2-7, the full variable domain reads GAGVSQSPRYKVTKRGQDVALRCDPISGHVSLYWYRQALGQGPEFLTYFNYEAQQDKSGLPNDRFSAERPEGSISTLTIQRTEQRDSAMYRCASSLRPGQGAGEQYFGPGTRLTVT.

The genes are TRBV11-2 and TRBJ2-1; tentatively, D is TRBD2 (5 bases). The CDR3 is 13 amino acids. V was pared by 6 bases and J by 9 bases, with 15 bases between. Germline V CDR1 and CDR2: SGHAT, FQNNGV. CDR3 loop: CASRRSSRVEQFF. The CDR3 DNA is TGTGCCAGCAGACGGTCTAGCCGAGTTGAGCAGTTCTTC. The full variable domain, in which reference TRBV11-2 and TRBJ2-1 provide the parts outside the CDR3, is EAGVAQSPRYKIIEKRQSVAFWCNPISGHATLYWYQQILGQGPKLLIQFQNNGVVDDSQLPKDRFSAERLKGVDSTLKIQPAKLEDSAVYLCASRRSSRVEQFFGPGTRLTVL.

The V and J genes are TRBV7-9 and TRBJ2-5, with D possibly being TRBD1 (5 bases). The CDR3 sequence is 13 residues long. V was clipped by 5 bases and J by 1 base, with 8 bases between them. Germline V gene lookup returns CDR1 SEHNR and CDR2 FQNEAQ (reference sequence). This CDR3 is CASSRDSQETQYF. CDR3 bases: TGTGCCAGCAGCCGCGACAGCCAAGAGACCCAGTACTTC.

This clone was counted a single time. V and J are TRBV3-1 (or the pseudogene TRBV3-2) and TRBJ2-1; no definite D call. This CDR3 contains 18 residues. V was clipped by 4 bases and J by 1 base, with 20 bases between them. The germline V gene has CDR1 LGHDT and CDR2 YNNKEL (reference sequence). This CDR3 is CASSRKPPRAESYNEQFF. The DNA for the CDR3 is TGTGCCAGCAGCCGCAAGCCTCCGCGAGCCGAGTCCTACAATGAGCAGTTCTTC.

The chain recombines TRBV19 with TRBJ2-6; no firm D call. Trimming shortened V by 8 bases and J by 3 bases, and 14 bases separated the two germline ends. Germline V gives CDR1 LNHDA, CDR2 SQIVND (reference sequence). This CDR3 is built from 15 residues. The CDR3 region is CASLGRNVGANVLTF. CDR3 coding DNA: TGTGCCAGTCTCGGTAGAAACGTTGGGGCCAACGTCCTGACTTTC.

The chain is built from TRBV4-1 and TRBJ1-1, with 7 positions matching TRBD1. This CDR3 region has 16 residues. The junction had 18 bases not matched to a gene; V was cut back by 3 bases and J by 11 bases. CDR1 and CDR2 from the germline V gene are MGHRA and YSYEKL. Written as DNA, the CDR3 is TGCGCCAGCAGCCACAGCGGGAACAGGGGCCTCCCGGGGGCTTTCTTT. This gives the protein CASSHSGNRGLPGAFF.

CDR3 bases: TGTGCCAGCAGCTTGGGGAGGGGGGAGACCCAGTACTTC. Translating it yields CASSLGRGETQYF. The chain employs TRBV7-7 and TRBJ2-5; D possibly corresponds to TRBD2 (7 bases). The germline V gene encodes CDR1 SSHAT and CDR2 FNYEAQ (reference sequence). CDR3 size: 13 residues. Trimming stripped 3 bases from V and 5 bases from J, with 10 bases between.

The chain combines TRBV5-1 with TRBJ2-7, with a tentative D call TRBD1 (5 bases). This CDR3 is built from 14 residues. The V end was cut by 1 base, the J end by 3 bases, with 11 bases between. Germline values: CDR1 SGHRS, CDR2 YFSETQ. In DNA form, the CDR3 reads TGCGCCAGCAGCTTGTCAGGGTTTGTCTACGAGCAGTACTTC. Translating it yields CASSLSGFVYEQYF.

The V and J genes are TRBV5-5 and TRBJ2-7; 9 bases map to TRBD1. This CDR3 has 15 residues. After removal of 6 bases from V and 5 bases from J, the junction contained 12 bases not matched to a gene. CDR1 is SGHKS, CDR2 YYEKEE, per germline (reference sequence). CDR3 sequence: CASTLGQGVPDEQYF. The CDR3 nucleotides are TGTGCCAGCACCCTGGGACAGGGAGTTCCCGACGAGCAGTACTTC.

This clone was counted a single time. The chain has TRBV30 and TRBJ1-3, with a tentative D call TRBD1 (6 bases). V was pared by 2 bases and J by 0 bases, with 8 bases between. Looked up from germline, CDR1 is GTSNPN and CDR2 is SVGIG (reference sequence). The CDR3 is made up of 14 amino acids. CDR3 sequence (DNA): TGTGCCTGGAGTAGGGGGATCTCTGGAAACACCATATATTTT. Translating it yields CAWSRGISGNTIYF.

The chain uses TRBV5-1 and TRBJ2-5; TRBD2 aligns across 7 bases. This CDR3 has 13 residues. Germline V gene sequence: CDR1 SGHRS, CDR2 YFSETQ. With 4 bases clipped from V and 3 bases from J, the junction kept 3 bases outside the gene matches. CDR3 protein: CASSGAGEETQYF. CDR3 DNA: TGCGCCAGCAGCGGCGCGGGGGAAGAGACCCAGTACTTC.

The V call is TRBV5-1, the J call TRBJ1-1; tentative D call: TRBD1 (5 bases). V was clipped by 1 base and J by 0 bases, with 7 bases between them. The germline V gene has CDR1 SGHRS and CDR2 YFSETQ. The CDR3 runs to 14 residues. The CDR3 sequence: CASSLWGMNTEAFF. For the CDR3, the DNA is TGCGCCAGCAGCTTGTGGGGGATGAACACTGAAGCTTTCTTT.

This clone was observed once. This chain joins TRBV4-1 and TRBJ2-5; 8 bases are shared with TRBD2. The CDR3 is made up of 17 amino acids. V was clipped by 4 bases and J by 1 base; unmatched bases: 11. The germline gives CDR1 MGHRA, CDR2 YSYEKL. The CDR3 protein is CASSLGVAGTSQETQYF. CDR3 in DNA: TGCGCCAGCAGCCTCGGGGTAGCGGGGACTTCCCAAGAGACCCAGTACTTC.

The rearrangement joins TRBV10-3 to TRBJ2-2; the D call may be TRBD1 or TRBD2 (5 bases each). The CDR3 is 15 residues long. Germline CDR1 and CDR2: ENHRY and SYGVKD. V lost 7 bases and J 2 bases, leaving 14 bases between the germline ends. CDR3 DNA: TGTGCCATCACCCGGGAAGACAGAAACACCGGGGAGCTGTTTTTT. It translates to CAITREDRNTGELFF.

V gene TRBV25-1 combines with J gene TRBJ2-5; D tentatively fits TRBD1 or TRBD2 (5 bases each). The length of the CDR3 is 15 residues. Germline V gene lookup returns CDR1 MGHDK and CDR2 SYGVNS. Trimming removed 6 bases from V and 1 base from J, with 15 bases in between. As DNA, the CDR3 is TGTGCCAGCAGCGCCGGGACCGGGGCCCAAGAGACCCAGTACTTC. Encoded protein: CASSAGTGAQETQYF.

The rearrangement links TRBV24-1 to TRBJ1-2; D remains unclear. The CDR3 extends over 15 amino acids. Looked up from germline, CDR1 is KGHDR and CDR2 is SFDVKD. With 3 bases removed from V and 5 bases from J, the gap between germline ends came to 15 bases. The CDR3 DNA reads TGTGCCACCAGTGATGGTTCGGGATCCCCTTATGGCTACACCTTC. Its protein is CATSDGSGSPYGYTF.

The table lists this clone with a count of one. The chain recombines TRBV5-1 with TRBJ1-5; no clear D. Germline V gene lookup returns CDR1 SGHRS and CDR2 YFSETQ. The CDR3 loop spans 13 amino acids. Trimming left V 0 bases short and J 4 bases short, with 5 bases between. This CDR3 reads CASSLAGNQPQHF. The CDR3 coding sequence is TGCGCCAGCAGCTTGGCCGGTAATCAGCCCCAGCATTTT.

The chain has TRBV27 and TRBJ1-5; no firm D call. The V gene's germline CDR1 is MNHEY and CDR2 SMNVEV (reference sequence). V was clipped by 1 base and J by 3 bases, with 10 bases between them. The CDR3 totals 15 residues. The CDR3 DNA reads as TGTGCCAGCAGTTTATTTGAGGATCCCAATCAGCCCCAGCATTTT. This sequence encodes CASSLFEDPNQPQHF.

The gene calls are TRBV5-1 and TRBJ1-1; a weak D match, TRBD1 (5 bases). The CDR3 loop spans 13 amino acids. Germline CDR1 reads SGHRS; CDR2 reads YFSETQ. V was clipped by 1 base and J by 3 bases, with 7 bases between them. The CDR3 here is CASSLSRDTEAFF. The CDR3 DNA sequence: TGCGCCAGCAGCTTGTCCAGGGACACTGAAGCTTTCTTT.